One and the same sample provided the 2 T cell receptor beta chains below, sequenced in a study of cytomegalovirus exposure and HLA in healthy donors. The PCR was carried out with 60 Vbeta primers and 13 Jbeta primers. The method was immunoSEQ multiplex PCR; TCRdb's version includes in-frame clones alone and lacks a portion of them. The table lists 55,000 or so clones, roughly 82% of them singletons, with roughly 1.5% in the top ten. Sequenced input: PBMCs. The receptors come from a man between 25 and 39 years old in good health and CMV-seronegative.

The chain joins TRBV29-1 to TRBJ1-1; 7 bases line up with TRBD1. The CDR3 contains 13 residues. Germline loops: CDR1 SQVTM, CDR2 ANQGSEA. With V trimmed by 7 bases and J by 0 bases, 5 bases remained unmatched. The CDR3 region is CSASGQVNTEAFF. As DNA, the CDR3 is TGCAGCGCTTCTGGACAGGTGAACACTGAAGCTTTCTTT.

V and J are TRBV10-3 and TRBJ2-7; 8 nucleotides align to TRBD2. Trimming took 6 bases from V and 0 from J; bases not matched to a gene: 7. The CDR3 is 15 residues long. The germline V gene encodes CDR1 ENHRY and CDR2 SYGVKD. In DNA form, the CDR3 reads TGTGCCATCAGCCGCGGGGGGCAGAGCTCCTACGAGCAGTACTTC. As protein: CAISRGGQSSYEQYF.